The clone carrying this T cell receptor beta chain appeared a few times. The antigen is unknown. This entry belongs to a study of T cell repertoires in cytomegalovirus infection. Findings and caveats of the study: Identification of carriers of CMV plus the relevant HLA was achieved through cumulative public TCR beta family frequency. The response measured ex vivo was dominated by TCR beta clonotypes (HLA-C-restricted and CMV-specific).

TCRdb re-analysed the reads in MiXCR, keeping a single row per CDR3 protein. The table records 200,000 to 300,000 distinct CDR3 sequences, approximately 9.1% of them present only once. The receptor's source is a human donor in good health (CMV status not recorded). Some clones in this sample may be carry-over from other donors' samples. The sample consisted of PBMCs.

CDR3 sequence: CASRAHNEQFF. The CDR3 bases are TGTGCCAGCAGAGCCCACAATGAGCAGTTCTTC. The chain is built from TRBV25-1 and TRBJ2-1; no firm D call. Trimming shortened V by 6 bases and J by 5 bases, and 5 bases separated the two germline ends. Germline loops: CDR1 MGHDK, CDR2 SYGVNS. The CDR3 has 11 residues. Drawing the rest from reference TRBV25-1 and TRBJ2-1, the complete variable domain is EADIYQTPRYLVIGTGKKITLECSQTMGHDKMYWYQQDPGMELHLIHYSYGVNSTEKGDLSSESTVSRIRTEHFPLTLESARPSHTSQYLCASRAHNEQFFGPGTRLTVL.